These T cell receptor beta chains were read from a single sample in a study of T cell repertoires in cytomegalovirus infection. TCRdb re-derived calls from the reads in MiXCR, one entry per CDR3 protein. The data contain hundreds of thousands of distinct CDR3 sequences, approximately 30% of them seen just once; the ten biggest clones take up roughly 13%. The sample consisted of PBMCs. These receptor sequences come from a human donor in good health (CMV status not recorded). Some clones in this sample may be carry-over from other donors' samples. The conserved cysteine and the conserved F or W are not part of the CDR3 here. Clone sizes are given selectively: once, few, many, or a class where the clone is expanded.

v_call | clone_size | cdr3_aa
TRBV6-1 | few | ASSYRLSFNEKLF
TRBV11-2 | few | ASSPDGTEAF
TRBV6-8 | - | ASKVEMNTEAF
TRBV12-3/TRBV12-4 | few | ASSTTGRNTIY
TRBV7-9 | many | ASSRPGGEVTEAF
TRBV14 | few | ASSLGQGPGTQY
TRBV6-5 | - | ASSYYVTTNEKLF
TRBV7-9 | many | ASSLANGNEQF
TRBV5-1 | - | ASTHRPESNQPQH
TRBV10-3 | - | AISDQSGGIYNEQF
TRBV7-6 | many | ASSSLSGGGPYEQY
TRBV6-5 | - | ASSYSGSPYTQY
TRBV7-9 | - | ASSSPGRTEAF
TRBV12-3/TRBV12-4 | - | ASSDQTNYGYT
TRBV24-1 | few | ATSDSGANYGYT
TRBV4-1 | - | ASSKSGLNYGYT
TRBV7-9 | many | ASSLEGSTDTQY
TRBV28 | many | ASSSGALGYT
TRBV7-3 | many | ASSYTGTPYGYT
TRBV20-1 | few | SAMDNPTGYGYT
TRBV4-3 | - | ASSQGPPGLEEQY
TRBV5-5 | few | ASSSRDSVINQPQH
TRBV11-2 | few | ASSSSFGGTEAF
TRBV25-1 | few | ASRSSTGGARAF
TRBV6-1 | many | ASVLGGNQPQH
TRBV7-6 | few | ASSLGPDYGYT
TRBV4-3 | few | ASSPTVGTDTQY
TRBV7-2 | many | ASSALGWGLGNTIY
TRBV28 | few | ASRRFKREETQY
TRBV12-3/TRBV12-4 | - | ASSSTARTEKLF
TRBV6-2/TRBV6-3 | many | ASSGETGGYEQY
TRBV7-8 | few | ASSSGGGSPLH
TRBV30 | - | AWGNSGGVNIQY
TRBV11-2 | - | ASSHHLPGEGRNEKLF
TRBV23-1 | few | ASSQWSGMAKNIQY
TRBV9 | few | ASSVAGLGANVLT
TRBV4-1 | - | ASSQEGMSPLH